Below, 32 T cell receptor beta chains from the same sample are listed, as sequenced in a study of PD-1 blockade in classical Hodgkin lymphoma. Time point: cycle 4 day 1 (C4D1), after more than five weeks of nivolumab. Relapse after autologous stem cell transplantation occurred in every patient, and brentuximab vedotin exposure varied. Assay: immunoSEQ multiplex PCR; the TCRdb copy retains only in-frame clones and omits some. The data contain 50,000 or so clones, 90% of them singletons. Specimen: peripheral blood mononuclear cells (PBMCs), collected before the fourth cycle of nivolumab. These receptors came from a human donor with classical Hodgkin lymphoma.

In its sample, this clone was seen a few times. The chain couples TRBV19 to TRBJ1-2, with D hard to call. CDR3 length: 14 amino acids. CDR1 is LNHDA, CDR2 SQIVND, per germline (reference sequence). V lost 7 bases to trimming and J lost 3 bases, with 15 bases between them. In nucleotides, the CDR3 is TGTGCCAGTAATCCTGGCCTGACCGACTATGGCTACACCTTC. As protein: CASNPGLTDYGYTF.

A single count supports this clone. The V call is TRBV28, the J call TRBJ2-3; 14 bases align to TRBD2. Germline lookup yields CDR1 MDHEN and CDR2 SYDVKM. The CDR3 sequence is 20 residues long. V gave up 5 bases and J gave up 3 bases; unmatched junction bases: 16. The CDR3 nucleotides are TGTGCCAGCAGTCCGGAAACCCTGGGACTAGCGGGAGCAGGTACAGATACGCAGTATTTT. Residues: CASSPETLGLAGAGTDTQYF.

This clone was recorded a few times. The chain couples TRBV28 to TRBJ2-3; D is uncertain. V lost 5 bases and J lost 4, with 10 bases in between. Germline-derived CDR1 and CDR2 are MDHEN and SYDVKM. This CDR3 has 13 amino acids. The CDR3 reads CASSRNIADTQYF. CDR3 coding DNA: TGTGCCAGCAGTAGAAACATAGCAGATACGCAGTATTTT. The full variable domain, in which reference TRBV28 and TRBJ2-3 provide the parts outside the CDR3, is DVKVTQSSRYLVKRTGEKVFLECVQDMDHENMFWYRQDPGLGLRLIYFSYDVKMKEKGDIPEGYSVSREKKERFSLILESASTNQTSMYLCASSRNIADTQYFGPGTRLTVL.

J is TRBJ2-3 and V is TRBV28, with D possibly being TRBD2 (6 bases). The CDR3 runs 16 residues. Trimming shortened V by 4 bases and J by 4 bases, and 18 bases separated the two germline ends. Germline V lookup: CDR1 MDHEN, CDR2 SYDVKM. The CDR3 loop is CASSWPGLGVADTQYF. The CDR3 region has the DNA TGTGCCAGCAGTTGGCCGGGACTGGGAGTGGCAGATACGCAGTATTTT.

The rearrangement joins TRBV19 to TRBJ2-1; D unclear. The CDR3 extends over 14 amino acids. Germline V gives CDR1 LNHDA, CDR2 SQIVND (reference sequence). V gave up 1 base and J gave up 6 bases, with 10 bases separating them. This CDR3 reads CASSIAGLSNEQFF. CDR3 nucleotide sequence: TGTGCCAGTAGTATAGCCGGTCTGTCCAATGAGCAGTTCTTC.

This sequence joins TRBV10-1 and TRBJ1-1; 7 bases match TRBD1. Per germline, CDR1 WNHNN and CDR2 SYGVQD (reference sequence). V shed 0 bases, J shed 3 bases, and the junction held 13 bases outside the gene matches. This CDR3 region has 18 residues. The CDR3 bases are TGCGCCAGCAGTGAGTCGATGGGGACAGCCCAAGGCTACACTGAAGCTTTCTTT. It encodes CASSESMGTAQGYTEAFF.

The J gene is TRBJ2-7, the V gene TRBV2; perhaps D is TRBD1 or TRBD2 (6 bases each). The CDR3 has 16 amino acids. The germline V and J ends were trimmed by 6 bases and 4 bases, with 22 bases remaining between them. Germline loops: CDR1 SNHLY, CDR2 FYNNEI. CDR3 sequence (DNA): TGTGCCAGCAGAAATAAGCTCACGGGGGCGGGATACGAGCAGTACTTC. It is translated as CASRNKLTGAGYEQYF. Looking up the rest from reference TRBV2 and TRBJ2-7 gives the full variable domain: EPEVTQTPSHQVTQMGQEVILRCVPISNHLYFYWYRQILGQKVEFLVSFYNNEISEKSEIFDDQFSVERPDGSNFTLKIRSTKLEDSAMYFCASRNKLTGAGYEQYFGPGTRLTVT.

This chain connects TRBV6-1 to TRBJ1-4, with TRBD1 matching over 9 bases. This CDR3 is 11 amino acids long. Losses at the gene ends were 11 bases for V and 11 bases for J; bases not matched to a gene: 6. CDR1 and CDR2 from the germline V gene are MNHNS and SASEGT. CDR3 nucleotides: TGTGCCGGCCGGACAGGGGAGAAACTGTTTTTT. Translation: CAGRTGEKLFF.

This chain uses TRBV27 with TRBJ2-6; D is undetermined. Trimming stripped 8 bases from V and 0 bases from J, with 8 bases between. From germline, CDR1 is MNHEY and CDR2 SMNVEV (reference sequence). This CDR3 region has 14 residues. CDR3 sequence (DNA): TGTGCCAGCGCTTTACACTCTGGGGCCAACGTCCTGACTTTC. Translated: CASALHSGANVLTF.

The chain carries TRBV28 and TRBJ1-5; 7 nucleotides match TRBD1. With 3 bases clipped from V and 6 bases from J, the junction kept 5 bases outside the gene matches. Germline values: CDR1 MDHEN, CDR2 SYDVKM. This CDR3 contains 14 residues. The CDR3 loop is CASSFKTGSQPQHF. Here the CDR3 DNA reads TGTGCCAGCAGTTTTAAGACAGGGAGTCAGCCCCAGCATTTT.

This clone was detected only a few times. The J gene is TRBJ2-2, the V gene TRBV9; 9 bases are shared with TRBD1. The trim removed 1 base at V and 2 bases at J, leaving 6 bases unmatched. Germline CDR1 and CDR2: SGDLS and YYNGEE. The CDR3 totals 17 residues. The CDR3 sequence is CASSVTRDRANTGELFF. CDR3 DNA sequence: TGTGCCAGCAGCGTAACTCGGGACAGGGCCAACACCGGGGAGCTGTTTTTT.

This CDR3 is CASSFKVPWGGTEIGKLFF. The CDR3 region has the DNA TGTGCCAGCAGCTTTAAAGTACCTTGGGGGGGGACGGAGATTGGAAAACTGTTTTTT. The chain joins TRBV11-2 to TRBJ1-4; D perhaps matches TRBD1 (5 bases). V lost 3 bases and J 10 bases, leaving 30 bases between the germline ends. The CDR3 is 19 residues long. Germline CDR1 reads SGHAT; CDR2 reads FQNNGV. The variable domain in full, with the rest retrieved from reference TRBV11-2 and TRBJ1-4, is EAGVAQSPRYKIIEKRQSVAFWCNPISGHATLYWYQQILGQGPKLLIQFQNNGVVDDSQLPKDRFSAERLKGVDSTLKIQPAKLEDSAVYLCASSFKVPWGGTEIGKLFFGSGTQLSVL.

This clone was seen a single time. The chain uses TRBV5-1 and TRBJ2-1, with TRBD2 matching over 7 bases. This CDR3 spans 12 amino acids. V trimming: 3 bases; J trimming: 10 bases; junction bases outside the gene matches: 4. Germline V gives CDR1 SGHRS, CDR2 YFSETQ. The chain's CDR3 is CASSSTSPEQFF. The CDR3 nucleotides are TGCGCCAGCAGCTCGACTAGCCCAGAGCAGTTCTTC.

J is TRBJ1-2 and V is TRBV19, with D possibly being TRBD1 (5 bases). V lost 3 bases, J lost 1 base, and 12 bases lay in between. CDR1 and CDR2 (germline): LNHDA, SQIVND (reference sequence). The CDR3 is made up of 15 amino acids. In nucleotides, the CDR3 is TGTGCCAGTAGTATGGTTAGGAGGGGTAACTATGGCTACACCTTC. Its translation: CASSMVRRGNYGYTF.

The rearrangement links TRBV5-4 to TRBJ2-3; TRBD2 matches 14 bases. V lost 3 bases to trimming and J lost 5 bases; unmatched junction nucleotides: 2. Germline CDR1 and CDR2: SGHNT and YYREEE (reference sequence). There are 15 residues in the CDR3. The CDR3 loop reads CASSWGTSGGDTQYF. For the CDR3, the DNA is TGTGCCAGCAGCTGGGGGACTAGCGGGGGAGATACGCAGTATTTT.

This clone was seen a handful of times. The chain uses TRBV30 and TRBJ2-1; D is possibly TRBD2 (6 bases). CDR3 size: 16 residues. Trimming left V 3 bases short and J 8 bases short, with 23 bases between. In germline, CDR1 is GTSNPN, CDR2 SVGIG (reference sequence). CDR3 sequence (DNA): TGTGCCTGGAGGTCGGTGGGGGGACGGAAGAGGGATGAGCAGTTCTTC. It translates to CAWRSVGGRKRDEQFF. The full variable domain, with the rest looked up from reference TRBV30 and TRBJ2-1, is SQTIHQWPATLVQPVGSPLSLECTVEGTSNPNLYWYRQAAGRGLQLLFYSVGIGQISSEVPQNLSASRPQDRQFILSSKKLLLSDSGFYLCAWRSVGGRKRDEQFFGPGTRLTVL.

The chain couples TRBV4-2 to TRBJ2-3, with 9 bases aligning to TRBD2. Germline lookup yields CDR1 LGHNA and CDR2 YNFKEQ. The V gene end was trimmed by 0 bases and the J gene end by 3 bases; junction bases not matched to a gene: 7. This CDR3 has 17 residues. In DNA, the CDR3 is TGTGCCAGCAGCCAAGAGGGGGCGGGGGGGCGGACAGATACGCAGTATTTT. It specifies CASSQEGAGGRTDTQYF.

J is TRBJ2-7 and V is TRBV9; D may be TRBD2 (5 bases). CDR1 is SGDLS and CDR2 is YYNGEE in the germline V gene. The CDR3 is 15 residues long. V dropped 4 bases and J dropped 0 bases, with 14 bases sitting between them. The CDR3 nucleotides are TGTGCCAGCAGCCCCAGAGCGGAGAACTCCTACGAGCAGTACTTC. Translation gives CASSPRAENSYEQYF.

The chain is built from TRBV28 and TRBJ2-7, with unresolved D. The CDR3 runs to 15 residues. The V end was cut by 6 bases, the J end by 2 bases, with 17 bases between. Germline V lookup: CDR1 MDHEN, CDR2 SYDVKM. The CDR3 loop reads CASSLTKFRAYEQYF. The DNA for the CDR3 is TGTGCCAGCAGCCTAACGAAATTTCGGGCCTACGAGCAGTACTTC. The full variable domain, its missing parts supplied by reference TRBV28 and TRBJ2-7, is DVKVTQSSRYLVKRTGEKVFLECVQDMDHENMFWYRQDPGLGLRLIYFSYDVKMKEKGDIPEGYSVSREKKERFSLILESASTNQTSMYLCASSLTKFRAYEQYFGPGTRLTVT.

The chain uses TRBV27 and TRBJ2-3, with D uncertain. The CDR3 consists of 14 residues. Trimming left V 6 bases short and J 4 bases short, with 14 bases between. Germline V gives CDR1 MNHEY, CDR2 SMNVEV (reference sequence). The CDR3 is CASSPQLLPDTQYF. CDR3 nucleotides: TGTGCCAGCAGCCCCCAGCTCTTGCCAGATACGCAGTATTTT.

The rearrangement uses TRBV19 and TRBJ2-3, with 9 bases matching TRBD2. The CDR3 runs 16 residues. Unmatched junction bases numbered 8, after V lost 3 bases and J lost 4 bases. Germline CDR1 reads LNHDA; CDR2 reads SQIVND (reference sequence). The CDR3 nucleotides read TGTGCCAGTAGTATTAGGTCTAGCGGGACCCCAGATACGCAGTATTTT. Translating gives CASSIRSSGTPDTQYF. The entire variable domain, with the rest obtained from reference TRBV19 and TRBJ2-3, is as follows: DGGITQSPKYLFRKEGQNVTLSCEQNLNHDAMYWYRQDPGQGLRLIYYSQIVNDFQKGDIAEGYSVSREKKESFPLTVTSAQKNPTAFYLCASSIRSSGTPDTQYFGPGTRLTVL.

This clone showed up just a few times. The chain combines TRBV28 with TRBJ2-6; D is perhaps TRBD1 or TRBD2 (5 bases each). Germline V gene sequence: CDR1 MDHEN, CDR2 SYDVKM. This CDR3 comprises 19 residues. V gave up 2 bases and J gave up 0 bases, with 17 bases separating them. The DNA for the CDR3 is TGTGCCAGCAGTTTAATGGGGGACCTACTCCTCTCTGGGGCCAACGTCCTGACTTTC. The encoded protein is CASSLMGDLLLSGANVLTF.

This rearrangement joins TRBV5-1 to TRBJ1-1, with D possibly matching TRBD1 (6 bases). Germline assignment: CDR1 SGHRS and CDR2 YFSETQ. The CDR3 covers 15 residues. V gave up 4 bases and J gave up 3 bases, with 16 bases separating them. The CDR3 region has the DNA TGCGCCAGCAGCCCCACCTGGGGGCGGGACACTGAAGCTTTCTTT. This translates into CASSPTWGRDTEAFF.

The J gene is TRBJ2-1, the V gene TRBV11-3; D gene unclear. Germline V gives CDR1 SGHNT, CDR2 YENEEA. The CDR3 covers 15 residues. V gave up 0 bases and J gave up 0 bases, with 6 bases separating them. CDR3 in DNA: TGTGCCAGCAGCTTAGAGGGTAGCTCCTACAATGAGCAGTTCTTC. Protein sequence: CASSLEGSSYNEQFF.

The J gene is TRBJ1-5, the V gene TRBV19, with a possible D match to TRBD1 (5 bases). The CDR3 consists of 14 residues. Between the trimmed V and J ends, which lost 6 bases and 5 bases, there was a span of 14 bases. The germline CDR1 and CDR2 sequences are LNHDA and SQIVND (reference sequence). For the CDR3, the DNA is TGTGCCAGTAGAGCGGCAGGGTGGGATCAGCCCCAGCATTTT. Translating it yields CASRAAGWDQPQHF.

The chain carries TRBV7-9 and TRBJ2-7; a weak D match, TRBD2 (5 bases). The CDR3 covers 15 residues. Trimming took 5 bases from V and 4 from J, leaving 18 bases between them. Germline CDR1 reads SEHNR; CDR2 reads FQNEAQ (reference sequence). This CDR3 is CASSLGSTPVYEQYF. In DNA, the CDR3 is TGTGCCAGCAGCCTAGGGAGTACCCCTGTATACGAGCAGTACTTC.

The chain recombines TRBV15 with TRBJ2-2; maybe TRBD1 (5 bases). Germline lookup yields CDR1 LNHNV and CDR2 YYDKDF (reference sequence). The CDR3 sequence is 14 residues long. The V and J ends lost 0 bases and 6 bases respectively, with 8 bases between them. This chain's CDR3 is CATSRDSGPGELFF. DNA of the CDR3: TGTGCCACCAGCAGAGATTCAGGGCCCGGGGAGCTGTTTTTT.

The CDR3 reads CASSLAQGAYEQYF. As DNA, the CDR3 is TGCGCCAGCAGCTTGGCGCAGGGGGCGTACGAGCAGTACTTC. The chain joins TRBV5-1 to TRBJ2-7; 8 positions match TRBD1. The CDR3 covers 14 residues. Germline lookup yields CDR1 SGHRS and CDR2 YFSETQ. J gave up 4 bases and V 0 bases, and 3 bases lay outside the gene matches.

V usage is TRBV19 and J usage is TRBJ2-1; 9 bases match TRBD2. Germline CDR1 reads LNHDA; CDR2 reads SQIVND (reference sequence). This CDR3 has 17 residues. Germline trimming cut 5 bases from V and 1 base from J; bases unmatched to any gene: 9. DNA for the CDR3: TGTGCCAGTAGTTTACGAGCGGGGGGAGGTTCCTACAATGAGCAGTTCTTC. This gives the protein CASSLRAGGGSYNEQFF.

V and J are TRBV7-8 and TRBJ1-3; 9 bases are a match to TRBD1. After removal of 0 bases from V and 2 bases from J, the junction contained 5 bases not matched to a gene. Germline V gene lookup returns CDR1 SGHVS and CDR2 FQNEAQ. This CDR3 spans 17 amino acids. The CDR3 bases are TGTGCCAGCAGCTTAGCGGGACAGGGTTTCGCTGGAAACACCATATATTTT. It specifies CASSLAGQGFAGNTIYF.

The chain links TRBV20-1 to TRBJ1-2; no reliable D call. The CDR3 runs to 11 residues. V was trimmed by 4 bases and J by 8 bases, leaving 11 bases between them. The germline V gene has CDR1 DFQATT and CDR2 SNEGSKA (reference sequence). The CDR3 reads CSATIREGYTF. In DNA, the CDR3 is TGCAGTGCTACTATTAGGGAAGGCTACACCTTC.

This chain joins TRBV4-1 and TRBJ2-5; 8 bases fit TRBD1. The V and J ends lost 6 bases and 5 bases, in that order; junction bases with no gene match: 14. This CDR3 contains 16 residues. Germline assignment: CDR1 MGHRA and CDR2 YSYEKL. CDR3 DNA sequence: TGCGCCAGCAGACGCATCACGACAGGGGAGATGGAGACCCAGTACTTC. Protein product: CASRRITTGEMETQYF.